The sequence of this TCR beta chain was determined in a study of T cell repertoires in cytomegalovirus infection. As for the study in general: Indications came from public TCR beta signatures; they pointed to CMV infection and to a matching HLA type.

The CDR3 extends over 20 amino acids. V shed 2 bases and J 0 bases; nucleotides not matched to a gene: 13. CDR1 and CDR2 (germline): SGHDN, FVKESK. TCRdb passed the reads through MiXCR, listing each CDR3 protein once. Among about 530,000 distinct CDR3 sequences listed, more than 25% were seen once. With respect to this clonotype: Its target is not known.

Study observations and caveats: Identification of carriers of CMV plus the relevant HLA was performed using cumulative public TCR beta family frequency. The ex vivo response was dominated by HLA-C-restricted CMV-specific TCR beta clonotypes.

Sample: PBMCs. This clonotype originated in a human donor in good health (CMV status not recorded). Some clones in this sample may be carry-over from other donors' samples. The gene calls are TRBV14 and TRBJ2-1; 10 positions match TRBD2. The CDR3 here is CASSQISLAGVASSYNEQFF. The CDR3 DNA sequence: TGTGCCAGCAGCCAAATTAGCCTAGCGGGAGTCGCTAGCTCCTACAATGAGCAGTTCTTC.